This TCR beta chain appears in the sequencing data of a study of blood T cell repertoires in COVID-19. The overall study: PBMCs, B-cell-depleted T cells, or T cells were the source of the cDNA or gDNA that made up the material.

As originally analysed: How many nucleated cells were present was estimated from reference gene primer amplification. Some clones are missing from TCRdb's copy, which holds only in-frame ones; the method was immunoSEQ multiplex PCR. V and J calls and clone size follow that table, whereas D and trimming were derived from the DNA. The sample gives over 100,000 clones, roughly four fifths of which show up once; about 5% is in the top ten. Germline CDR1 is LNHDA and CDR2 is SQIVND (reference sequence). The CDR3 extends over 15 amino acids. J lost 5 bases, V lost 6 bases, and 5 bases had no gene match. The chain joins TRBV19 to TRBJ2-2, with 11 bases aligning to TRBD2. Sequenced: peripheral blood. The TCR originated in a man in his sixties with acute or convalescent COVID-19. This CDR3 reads CASRRGLAETGELFF. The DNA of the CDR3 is TGTGCCAGTAGGAGGGGACTAGCGGAGACCGGGGAGCTGTTTTTT.